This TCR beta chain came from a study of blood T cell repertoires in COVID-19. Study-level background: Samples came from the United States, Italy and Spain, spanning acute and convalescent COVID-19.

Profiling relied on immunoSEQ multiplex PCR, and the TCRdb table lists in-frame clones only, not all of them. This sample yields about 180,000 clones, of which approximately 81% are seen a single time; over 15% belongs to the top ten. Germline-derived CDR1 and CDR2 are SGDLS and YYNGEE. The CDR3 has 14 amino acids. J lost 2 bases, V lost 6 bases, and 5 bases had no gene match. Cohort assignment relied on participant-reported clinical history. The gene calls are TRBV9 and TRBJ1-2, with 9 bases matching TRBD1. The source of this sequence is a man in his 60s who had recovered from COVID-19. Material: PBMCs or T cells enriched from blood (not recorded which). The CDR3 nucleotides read TGTGCCAGCACTAGACAGGGGGGCAACTATGGCTACACCTTC. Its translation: CASTRQGGNYGYTF.